What follows are 24 T cell receptor beta chains derived from one specimen sequenced in a study of CD8 T cells in Susac syndrome. RNA totalling roughly 0.5 to 1 ug underwent reverse transcription with random hexamers. TCRdb reprocessed the immunoSEQ multiplex PCR reads with MiXCR, giving one entry per CDR3 protein. This sample has about 100,000 distinct CDR3 sequences, with 95% found just once. The sequenced material came from CD8+ T cells from PBMCs. Receptors were obtained from a human donor with Susac syndrome.

The J gene is TRBJ2-7, the V gene TRBV6-4; TRBD2 matches at 8 bases. CDR3 length: 15 amino acids. Per germline, CDR1 MRHNA and CDR2 SNTAGT. J gave up 4 bases and V 2 bases, and 7 bases lay outside the gene matches. The CDR3 here is CASSDRREAGYEQYF. DNA of the CDR3: TGTGCCAGCAGTGACCGGCGGGAGGCCGGGTACGAGCAGTACTTC.

The genes are TRBV20-1 and TRBJ2-4; 9 bases are a match to TRBD1. The trim removed 3 bases at V and 1 base at J, leaving 13 bases unmatched. Germline V lookup: CDR1 DFQATT, CDR2 SNEGSKA (reference sequence). This CDR3 comprises 18 residues. The CDR3 DNA follows: TGCAGTGCTAGTGGTAGCCGCGGGGACAGGGTCGCCAAAAACATTCAGTACTTC. This sequence encodes CSASGSRGDRVAKNIQYF.

This chain links TRBV7-8 with TRBJ1-2; no clear D gene. Trimming took 1 base from V and 8 from J, leaving 14 bases between them. Germline V gene lookup returns CDR1 SGHVS and CDR2 FQNEAQ. This CDR3 contains 14 residues. The CDR3 sequence: CASSLDGRYGGYTF. The CDR3 DNA follows: TGTGCCAGCAGCTTAGATGGGCGTTATGGGGGCTACACCTTC.

The chain joins TRBV4-2 to TRBJ2-1, with 9 bases matching TRBD2. The CDR3 spans 17 residues. In germline, CDR1 is LGHNA, CDR2 YNFKEQ. V shed 0 bases and J 10 bases; nucleotides not matched to a gene: 13. CDR3 sequence: CASSQDWPSGALWEQFF. The CDR3 DNA sequence: TGTGCCAGCAGCCAAGATTGGCCTAGCGGGGCCTTATGGGAGCAGTTCTTC.

The chain joins TRBV29-1 to TRBJ2-2, with no clear D. The germline gives CDR1 SQVTM, CDR2 ANQGSEA. The CDR3 is 11 residues long. V shed 3 bases and J shed 8 bases, with 7 bases lying between them. CDR3 amino acids: CSVEDSGELFF. As DNA, the CDR3 is TGCAGCGTTGAGGATTCTGGGGAGCTGTTTTTT.

The rearrangement joins TRBV28 to TRBJ1-5, with 7 bases fitting TRBD1. Germline CDR1 reads MDHEN; CDR2 reads SYDVKM. This CDR3 region has 14 residues. V dropped 6 bases and J dropped 3; count of bases not matched to a gene: 5. This CDR3 is CASRVGQPNQPQHF. CDR3 DNA sequence: TGTGCCAGCAGAGTGGGACAGCCCAATCAGCCCCAGCATTTT.

The J gene is TRBJ2-2, the V gene TRBV29-1; unclear D gene. In germline, CDR1 is SQVTM, CDR2 ANQGSEA. The V end lost 4 bases, the J end lost 0 bases, and 6 bases lay between the germline ends. The CDR3 spans 13 residues. The CDR3 sequence is CSVALPNTGELFF. CDR3 nucleotide sequence: TGCAGCGTTGCTCTACCGAACACCGGGGAGCTGTTTTTT.

The chain couples TRBV14 to TRBJ2-7; a possible D gene is TRBD2 (7 bases). Trimming took 1 base from V and 2 from J, leaving 12 bases between them. Looked up from germline, CDR1 is SGHDN and CDR2 is FVKESK. The CDR3 sequence is 15 residues long. The CDR3 DNA reads as TGTGCCAGCAGCCAAGGGGGCGGGGGCGCCTACGAGCAGTACTTC. Its protein is CASSQGGGGAYEQYF.

The chain joins TRBV28 to TRBJ1-5; D possibly corresponds to TRBD1 (6 bases). Germline V gives CDR1 MDHEN, CDR2 SYDVKM. The CDR3 length is 16 residues. V lost 6 bases to trimming and J lost 2 bases, with 17 bases between them. This CDR3 reads CASSRLTGSGNQPQHF. The CDR3 coding sequence is TGTGCCAGCAGCCGACTCACAGGGTCCGGCAATCAGCCCCAGCATTTT.

The chain joins TRBV18 to TRBJ2-3, with 9 bases identical to TRBD1. Germline loops: CDR1 KGHSH, CDR2 LQKENI. The CDR3 is 15 amino acids. J gave up 4 bases and V 4 bases, and 6 bases lay outside the gene matches. The CDR3 region has the DNA TGTGCCAGCTCACGCGGACAGGGGACTCCAGATACGCAGTATTTT. This sequence encodes CASSRGQGTPDTQYF.

The chain has TRBV6-4 and TRBJ1-2, with 7 nucleotides matching TRBD1. The CDR3 runs 13 residues. The germline V gene has CDR1 MRHNA and CDR2 SNTAGT. J lost 4 bases, V lost 3 bases, and 2 bases had no gene match. CDR3 coding DNA: TGTGCCAGCAGTGAGGGACAGAGCTATGGCTACACCTTC. Translating it yields CASSEGQSYGYTF.

This chain links TRBV20-1 with TRBJ1-2; no clear D gene. Looked up from germline, CDR1 is DFQATT and CDR2 is SNEGSKA (reference sequence). Trimming removed 3 bases at V and 4 bases at J, with 15 bases between. The CDR3 has 14 amino acids. This CDR3 is CSASLHPPSYGYTF. The DNA of the CDR3 is TGCAGTGCTAGTTTGCATCCACCCAGCTATGGCTACACCTTC.

This rearrangement joins TRBV5-4 to TRBJ1-1, with D perhaps TRBD1 (5 bases). The CDR3 length is 17 residues. Trimming took 0 bases from V and 0 from J, leaving 15 bases between them. Germline CDR1 and CDR2: SGHNT and YYREEE (reference sequence). CDR3: CASSLGRPQGLNTEAFF. The DNA of the CDR3 is TGTGCCAGCAGCTTGGGCCGACCGCAGGGCTTGAACACTGAAGCTTTCTTT.

The chain joins TRBV28 to TRBJ2-7; D remains unclear. V was cut by 9 bases and J by 0 bases, with 6 bases left in between. The V gene's germline CDR1 is MDHEN and CDR2 SYDVKM. This CDR3 is built from 11 residues. The CDR3 DNA reads as TGTGCCAGTGGCGGCTCCTACGAGCAGTACTTC. Translating gives CASGGSYEQYF.

The chain combines TRBV27 with TRBJ2-1; D gene uncertain. Germline V CDR1 and CDR2: MNHEY, SMNVEV (reference sequence). V lost 6 bases, J lost 14 bases, and 17 bases lay in between. The CDR3 runs to 12 residues. The CDR3 here is CASSPNRREEFF. The CDR3 nucleotides read TGTGCCAGCAGCCCAAACCGTCGCGAGGAGTTCTTC.

The chain couples TRBV2 to TRBJ2-5; unclear D gene. The CDR3 spans 13 residues. V lost 2 bases, J lost 1 base, and 5 bases lay in between. The germline CDR1 and CDR2 sequences are SNHLY and FYNNEI. The CDR3 DNA reads TGTGCCAGCAGTGAAAGGTTCCAAGAGACCCAGTACTTC. It is translated as CASSERFQETQYF.

This chain links TRBV28 with TRBJ2-1, with 7 bases lining up with TRBD1. The germline CDR1 and CDR2 sequences are MDHEN and SYDVKM. This CDR3 contains 15 residues. V lost 8 bases to trimming and J lost 6 bases; unmatched junction nucleotides: 13. CDR3 nucleotides: TGTGCCAGCCGGTCCGGGACAGTCTCCCCCAATGAGCAGTTCTTC. Its translation is CASRSGTVSPNEQFF.

The rearrangement uses TRBV20-1 and TRBJ2-7; 9 bases fit TRBD1. Germline assignment: CDR1 DFQATT and CDR2 SNEGSKA (reference sequence). The CDR3 consists of 14 residues. V shed 6 bases and J 6 bases; nucleotides not matched to a gene: 12. The CDR3 DNA sequence: TGCAGTGCGACCGGGACAGGGTGGGGTTCCGAGCAGTACTTC. Residues: CSATGTGWGSEQYF.

The rearrangement uses TRBV3-1 and TRBJ2-7; 10 bases line up with TRBD1. Trimming cost V 4 bases and J 4 bases; bases outside gene matches: 10. The germline gives CDR1 LGHDT, CDR2 YNNKEL (reference sequence). This CDR3 comprises 16 residues. The CDR3 protein is CASSRGATGGAYEQYF. The DNA for the CDR3 is TGTGCCAGCAGCCGCGGCGCGACAGGGGGCGCGTACGAGCAGTACTTC.

The CDR3 here is CASRWPGVNSPLHF. In DNA, the CDR3 is TGTGCCAGCAGATGGCCAGGGGTAAATTCACCCCTCCACTTT. V gene TRBV6-5 combines with J gene TRBJ1-6; TRBD1 might be the D (6 bases). Germline V gives CDR1 MNHEY, CDR2 SVGAGI. The CDR3 is 14 amino acids. With 6 bases removed from V and 7 bases from J, the gap between germline ends came to 13 bases.

The chain recombines TRBV18 with TRBJ2-7, with 8 bases fitting TRBD1. There are 13 residues in the CDR3. Germline CDR1 KGHSH, CDR2 LQKENI. The V and J ends lost 8 bases and 7 bases, in that order; junction bases with no gene match: 10. CDR3 in DNA: TGTGCCAGCACGACGACAGGGGTAGGGGAGCAGTACTTC. Its translation is CASTTTGVGEQYF.

This chain uses TRBV7-3 with TRBJ2-3; 11 positions match TRBD2. Germline loops: CDR1 SGHTA, CDR2 FQGTGA. The CDR3 runs to 15 residues. The ends lost 7 bases at V and 2 bases at J; junction bases unmatched: 5. In DNA form, the CDR3 reads TGTGCCAGCACCCTTAGCGGGAGGGACACAGATACGCAGTATTTT. Protein: CASTLSGRDTDTQYF.

This clonotype was picked up one time. The gene calls are TRBV11-1 and TRBJ1-1; D unclear. Per germline, CDR1 SGHAT and CDR2 FQDESV (reference sequence). The CDR3 is 14 residues long. Trimming shortened V by 1 base and J by 6 bases, and 12 bases separated the two germline ends. CDR3 in DNA: TGTGCCAGCAGCTTAGAGTCAAACGGCGCTGAAGCTTTCTTT. Translation: CASSLESNGAEAFF.

The CDR3 sequence is CASSPRREEAFF. CDR3 in DNA: TGTGCCAGCTCACCGCGACGGGAAGAAGCTTTCTTT. This chain uses TRBV18 with TRBJ1-1, with no clear D. V shed 3 bases and J shed 8 bases, with 10 bases lying between them. Germline V gene lookup returns CDR1 KGHSH and CDR2 LQKENI. CDR3 length: 12 residues.